These 17 T cell receptor beta chains came from one sample sequenced in a study of T cell changes during pregnancy in multiple sclerosis. The table came from immunoSEQ multiplex PCR; TCRdb's copy has only in-frame clones and leaves some out. The sample includes over 90,000 clones, roughly 93% of them seen just once. The sample here was peripheral blood, taken after pregnancy. The receptors here all came from a female donor with multiple sclerosis, enrolled in a pregnancy study.

In its sample, this clone was seen once. The rearrangement joins TRBV6-1 to TRBJ2-7; a possible D gene is TRBD1 (5 bases). Trimming took off 3 bases at V and 2 bases at J, with 8 bases between the two ends. Germline V gene data show CDR1 as MNHNS and CDR2 as SASEGT. The CDR3 extends over 13 amino acids. Here the CDR3 DNA reads TGTGCCAGCAGTGAGTCAGGGCCCTACGAGCAGTACTTC. It is translated as CASSESGPYEQYF.

The rearrangement joins TRBV4-2 to TRBJ1-1, with D uncertain. The CDR3 is 17 residues long. Germline loops: CDR1 LGHNA, CDR2 YNFKEQ. The ends were cut back, 0 bases at V and 3 bases at J, with 17 bases in the middle. DNA of the CDR3: TGTGCCAGCAGCCAAGAAGCGGGGATTCTAATGGACACTGAAGCTTTCTTT. Translated: CASSQEAGILMDTEAFF.

The chain couples TRBV7-3 to TRBJ1-1, with D uncertain. Trimming removed 6 bases at V and 5 bases at J, with 7 bases between. From germline, CDR1 is SGHTA and CDR2 FQGTGA. The CDR3 spans 11 residues. This CDR3 is CASSFGTEAFF. The CDR3 DNA follows: TGTGCCAGCAGTTTCGGGACTGAAGCTTTCTTT.

The CDR3, as DNA: TGTGCCAGTAACCAGCCCGGGACTGAAGCTTTCTTT. Translated: CASNQPGTEAFF. This chain uses TRBV19 with TRBJ1-1; D not resolved. The germline V gene has CDR1 LNHDA and CDR2 SQIVND (reference sequence). This CDR3 contains 12 residues. The V end was cut by 7 bases, the J end by 5 bases, with 11 bases between.

A note on this clone: This same CDR3 is encoded by further DNA sequences in the sample. The chain carries TRBV19 and TRBJ1-1; the D is unclear. CDR3 length: 13 residues. The V end was cut by 1 base, the J end by 4 bases, with 7 bases between. Germline values: CDR1 LNHDA, CDR2 SQIVND (reference sequence). The CDR3 nucleotides read TGTGCCAGTAGTATAGTGAGAGGCACTGAAGCTTTCTTT. It is translated as CASSIVRGTEAFF. Full variable domain (remainder filled in from reference TRBV19 and TRBJ1-1): DGGITQSPKYLFRKEGQNVTLSCEQNLNHDAMYWYRQDPGQGLRLIYYSQIVNDFQKGDIAEGYSVSREKKESFPLTVTSAQKNPTAFYLCASSIVRGTEAFFGQGTRLTVV.

This sequence joins TRBV5-1 and TRBJ2-2, with 10 bases aligning to TRBD1. The germline V gene encodes CDR1 SGHRS and CDR2 YFSETQ. The CDR3 is 15 residues long. With V trimmed by 3 bases and J by 4 bases, 3 bases remained unmatched. The CDR3, as DNA: TGCGCCAGCAGCTGGGGACAGGGGAGCACCGGGGAGCTGTTTTTT. It encodes CASSWGQGSTGELFF.

This chain connects TRBV6-1 to TRBJ2-1; 7 bases match TRBD2. The ends lost 9 bases at V and 9 bases at J; junction bases unmatched: 17. The germline gives CDR1 MNHNS, CDR2 SASEGT. The CDR3 runs 15 residues. CDR3 loop: CASRPGLRVGSEQFF. CDR3 nucleotides: TGTGCCAGTAGACCGGGACTACGTGTTGGTAGTGAGCAGTTCTTC.

The J gene is TRBJ1-6, the V gene TRBV11-1, with D unresolved. Looked up from germline, CDR1 is SGHAT and CDR2 is FQDESV (reference sequence). Trimming stripped 5 bases from V and 7 bases from J, with 15 bases between. The CDR3 has 15 amino acids. In DNA form, the CDR3 reads TGTGCCAGCAGCAACGACTCACCGCGGAATTCACCCCTCCACTTT. Translated, it gives CASSNDSPRNSPLHF.

This chain links TRBV5-1 with TRBJ2-2; 13 bases are shared with TRBD2. J gave up 2 bases and V 2 bases, and 6 bases lay outside the gene matches. CDR1 SGHRS and CDR2 YFSETQ come from the germline V gene. The CDR3 contains 18 residues. CDR3 DNA: TGCGCCAGCAGCTTTCCTCCGGGACTAGCGGGAAACACCGGGGAGCTGTTTTTT. Its translation: CASSFPPGLAGNTGELFF.

The chain joins TRBV4-3 to TRBJ2-7; 8 positions agree with TRBD2. V dropped 4 bases and J dropped 2; count of bases not matched to a gene: 25. The CDR3 sequence is 21 residues long. Germline V gene lookup returns CDR1 LGHNA and CDR2 YSLEER. This CDR3 reads CASSPTSQELIAGIAAYEQYF. For the CDR3, the DNA is TGCGCCAGCAGCCCGACGAGCCAGGAACTTATAGCGGGGATAGCGGCCTACGAGCAGTACTTC.

The chain carries TRBV7-2 and TRBJ1-4, with 10 bases matching TRBD1. The CDR3 loop spans 14 amino acids. Germline V lookup: CDR1 SGHTA, CDR2 FQGNSA. V was pared by 4 bases and J by 8 bases, with 4 bases of the junction left unmatched. The CDR3 region is CASSSGQGGEKLFF. The CDR3 bases are TGTGCCAGCAGCTCCGGACAGGGGGGCGAAAAACTGTTTTTT.

The gene calls are TRBV7-2 and TRBJ2-7; the match to TRBD2 covers 9 bases. The CDR3 contains 18 residues. Trimming cost V 5 bases and J 4 bases; bases outside gene matches: 18. Germline-derived CDR1 and CDR2 are SGHTA and FQGNSA. CDR3 in amino acids: CASSLRWYSGGLHYEQYF. For the CDR3, the DNA is TGTGCCAGCAGCCTCCGGTGGTATAGCGGGGGCCTCCATTACGAGCAGTACTTC.

The V gene is TRBV27, the J gene TRBJ2-1; the D gene is possibly TRBD2 (6 bases). The CDR3 is made up of 14 amino acids. V was pared by 0 bases and J by 3 bases, with 6 bases between. From germline, CDR1 is MNHEY and CDR2 SMNVEV (reference sequence). The CDR3 DNA sequence: TGTGCCAGCAGTTTATCGGACTACTACAATGAGCAGTTCTTC. Encoded protein: CASSLSDYYNEQFF.

This clone was observed a handful of times. V is TRBV4-1 and J is TRBJ2-1, with 10 bases lining up with TRBD2. Trimming at V came to 3 bases and at J to 0 bases, leaving 11 bases not matched to a gene. There are 19 residues in the CDR3. Germline CDR1 MGHRA, CDR2 YSYEKL. The CDR3 reads CASSHRTSGVLSSYNEQFF. Written as DNA, the CDR3 is TGCGCCAGCAGCCATCGGACTAGCGGAGTTTTAAGCTCCTACAATGAGCAGTTCTTC.

This chain joins TRBV18 and TRBJ1-1; unclear D gene. Between the trimmed V and J ends, which lost 3 bases and 6 bases, there was a span of 11 bases. This CDR3 region has 13 residues. The germline V gene encodes CDR1 KGHSH and CDR2 LQKENI. CDR3: CASSPREGSEAFF. The DNA for the CDR3 is TGTGCCAGCTCACCCCGTGAGGGATCTGAAGCTTTCTTT. The variable domain in full, completed from reference TRBV18 and TRBJ1-1, reads NAGVMQNPRHLVRRRGQEARLRCSPMKGHSHVYWYRQLPEEGLKFMVYLQKENIIDESGMPKERFSAEFPKEGPSILRIQQVVRGDSAAYFCASSPREGSEAFFGQGTRLTVV.

This chain connects TRBV5-4 to TRBJ1-2; TRBD1 agrees at 8 bases. The J segment lost 1 base and the V segment lost 3 bases, leaving 5 bases of the junction unmatched. This CDR3 has 15 residues. Germline-derived CDR1 and CDR2 are SGHNT and YYREEE (reference sequence). CDR3 sequence reads: CASSYTQGVNYGYTF. DNA of the CDR3: TGTGCCAGCAGCTATACACAGGGGGTTAACTATGGCTACACCTTC.

J is TRBJ1-2 and V is TRBV5-4; TRBD1 might be the D (5 bases). V dropped 4 bases and J dropped 3 bases, with 16 bases sitting between them. The CDR3 extends over 15 amino acids. Germline V CDR1 and CDR2: SGHNT, YYREEE (reference sequence). The CDR3 DNA follows: TGTGCCAGCAGCCCCCGGTGGACACCCCACTATGGCTACACCTTC. Its protein product is CASSPRWTPHYGYTF.